The 26 T cell receptor beta chains in this list originate from one sample, sequenced in a study of blood T cells in healthy people across ages (dated by TCRdb to about 2015). Receptor amplification or capture employed 5' RACE. Sequencer: Illumina HiSeq 2500. A second PCR of roughly 6 to 11 cycles was performed with a sample-barcoded 5' primer and a J-beta primer mix. TCRdb reprocessing: public reads trimmed at Q25 with fastp, clones called with MiXCR, in-frame beta chains kept. Each CDR3 protein appears once, grouped with its most common genes and DNA. Recorded for this sample are 800,000 or so distinct CDR3 sequences; 35% to 50% of them occurred a single time. The ten largest clones take up 15% to 20% of the sample. Sequenced input: blood. The receptor source for this set is a man older than 75 in good health.

CDR3 region: CSTPEGTALWGYTF. The CDR3 region has the DNA TGCAGTACTCCGGAGGGGACGGCTCTCTGGGGCTACACCTTC. This chain uses TRBV20-1 with TRBJ1-2, with TRBD1 as a possible D gene (5 bases). Germline CDR1 and CDR2: DFQATT and SNEGSKA (reference sequence). V lost 8 bases and J 8 bases, leaving 24 bases between the germline ends. This CDR3 is 14 amino acids long.

There are a few counts of this clonotype. This chain links TRBV20-1 with TRBJ2-3; D unclear. The CDR3 contains 16 residues. The V end lost 5 bases, the J end lost 0 bases, and 18 bases lay between the germline ends. The germline gives CDR1 DFQATT, CDR2 SNEGSKA (reference sequence). CDR3 loop: CSAPASPATSTDTQYF. Here the CDR3 DNA reads TGCAGTGCTCCCGCCAGCCCGGCGACTAGCACAGATACGCAGTATTTT.

The chain is built from TRBV7-9 and TRBJ1-5; D may be TRBD1 (5 bases). V lost 5 bases and J lost 6, with 11 bases in between. The germline V gene encodes CDR1 SEHNR and CDR2 FQNEAQ (reference sequence). This CDR3 contains 13 residues. In nucleotides, the CDR3 is TGTGCCAGCAGCCAGGGATTGGGTCAGCCCCAGCATTTT. Translating gives CASSQGLGQPQHF. The full variable domain, in which reference TRBV7-9 and TRBJ1-5 provide the parts outside the CDR3, is DTGVSQNPRHKITKRGQNVTFRCDPISEHNRLYWYRQTLGQGPEFLTYFQNEAQLEKSRLLSDRFSAERPKGSFSTLEIQRTEQGDSAMYLCASSQGLGQPQHFGDGTRLSIL.

This clonotype turned up a few times. This rearrangement joins TRBV10-3 to TRBJ2-5, with 10 bases matching TRBD2. Germline V gene data show CDR1 as ENHRY and CDR2 as SYGVKD. The CDR3 sequence is 16 residues long. J lost 0 bases, V lost 6 bases, and 7 bases had no gene match. CDR3 sequence: CAIRDTGTSDQETQYF. CDR3 in DNA: TGTGCCATCAGAGACACCGGGACTAGCGACCAAGAGACCCAGTACTTC.

This rearrangement joins TRBV4-1 to TRBJ2-1; 8 bases are shared with TRBD2. The CDR3 runs to 16 residues. CDR1 is MGHRA and CDR2 is YSYEKL in the germline V gene. V shed 0 bases and J 13 bases; nucleotides not matched to a gene: 14. CDR3 DNA: TGCGCCAGCAGCCAAGATGGAACTAGCGGACTTCATACCCAGTTCTTC. It is translated as CASSQDGTSGLHTQFF.

The chain employs TRBV20-1 and TRBJ2-1; tentative D call: TRBD2 (6 bases). Germline CDR1 DFQATT, CDR2 SNEGSKA (reference sequence). Trimming pared 0 bases from V and 4 bases from J, leaving 13 bases between. The CDR3 consists of 15 residues. This CDR3 is CSARDQAAGYNEQFF. In nucleotides, the CDR3 is TGCAGTGCTAGAGATCAGGCCGCGGGGTACAATGAGCAGTTCTTC.

The rearrangement uses TRBV7-2 and TRBJ2-1; D ambiguous. Germline V gene data show CDR1 as SGHTA and CDR2 as FQGNSA. The V end lost 5 bases, the J end lost 12 bases, and 20 bases lay between the germline ends. This CDR3 region has 14 residues. This chain's CDR3 is CASSPRSQASGQFF. For the CDR3, the DNA is TGTGCCAGCAGCCCAAGAAGTCAGGCGTCAGGGCAGTTCTTC.

This clonotype appeared a few times. The CDR3 DNA sequence: TGCAGTGCTTCCGGGACTAGCGGGAACGAGGGGTACAATGAGCAGTTCTTC. This encodes CSASGTSGNEGYNEQFF. The rearrangement links TRBV20-1 to TRBJ2-1; 13 positions match TRBD2. With V trimmed by 5 bases and J by 4 bases, 11 bases remained unmatched. The CDR3 covers 17 residues. Germline V gene data show CDR1 as DFQATT and CDR2 as SNEGSKA (reference sequence).

The chain links TRBV25-1 to TRBJ1-1; no clear D gene. This CDR3 has 14 residues. V lost 4 bases to trimming and J lost 11 bases, with 20 bases between them. Germline values: CDR1 MGHDK, CDR2 SYGVNS. Written as DNA, the CDR3 is TGTGCCAGCAGTGGAGCGGACGGGGATACGAAGGCTTTCTTT. Protein: CASSGADGDTKAFF.

This chain connects TRBV12-3 or TRBV12-4 to TRBJ1-5; D is possibly TRBD1 (5 bases). There are 13 residues in the CDR3. Trimming left V 5 bases short and J 7 bases short, with 12 bases between. The DNA for the CDR3 is TGTGCCAGCAGTCAGGGAACCCAACAGCCCCAGCATTTT. This sequence encodes CASSQGTQQPQHF.

A remark on this clonotype: Given a much more abundant clone one base away, this may be a read error. The chain couples TRBV29-1 to TRBJ2-5; unclear D gene. The CDR3 consists of 11 residues. Germline V lookup: CDR1 SQVTM, CDR2 ANQGSEA. V was cut by 4 bases and J by 5 bases, with 8 bases left in between. The CDR3 spells CSVGGFETQYF. CDR3 bases: TGCAGCGTTGGGGGTTTCGAGACCCAGTACTTC. The entire variable domain, with the rest obtained from reference TRBV29-1 and TRBJ2-5, is as follows: SAVISQKPSRDICQRGTSLTIQCQVDSQVTMMFWYRQQPGQSLTLIATANQGSEATYESGFVIDKFPISRPNLTFSTLTVSNMSPEDSSIYLCSVGGFETQYFGPGTRLLVL.

This clonotype was observed a few times. The V and J genes are TRBV5-1 and TRBJ2-1, with D uncertain. Trimming cost V 0 bases and J 0 bases, with 13 bases left between them. The CDR3 is 17 residues long. Germline lookup yields CDR1 SGHRS and CDR2 YFSETQ. The CDR3 nucleotides are TGCGCCAGCAGCTTGGAAGGTCGACCATCCTCCTACAATGAGCAGTTCTTC. Amino acid sequence: CASSLEGRPSSYNEQFF.

V and J are TRBV30 and TRBJ2-1, with TRBD1 as a possible D gene (6 bases). CDR1 and CDR2 from the germline V gene are GTSNPN and SVGIG (reference sequence). This CDR3 has 12 residues. V gave up 6 bases and J gave up 7 bases, with 13 bases separating them. CDR3: CACMDSENEQFF. CDR3 nucleotide sequence: TGTGCCTGCATGGACAGTGAGAATGAGCAGTTCTTC.

The V gene is TRBV28, the J gene TRBJ2-7, with D possibly being TRBD1 or TRBD2 (5 bases each). Germline values: CDR1 MDHEN, CDR2 SYDVKM. CDR3 length equals 13 residues. V dropped 8 bases and J dropped 2 bases, with 13 bases sitting between them. CDR3 protein: CASREEGTYEQYF. CDR3 DNA sequence: TGTGCCAGCCGCGAAGAGGGGACCTACGAGCAGTACTTC.

The CDR3 reads CASSLTGGRVHEQYF. The CDR3 DNA follows: TGTGCCAGCAGCTTAACAGGCGGGAGAGTCCACGAGCAGTACTTC. This chain links TRBV7-3 with TRBJ2-7, with TRBD2 matching 7 bases. The length of the CDR3 is 15 residues. V lost 0 bases, J lost 5 bases, and 7 bases stayed unmatched. Germline values: CDR1 SGHTA, CDR2 FQGTGA.

The chain uses TRBV20-1 and TRBJ2-3, with TRBD1 matching over 8 bases. With 6 bases clipped from V and 1 base from J, the junction kept 12 bases outside the gene matches. This CDR3 is 16 amino acids long. The germline CDR1 and CDR2 sequences are DFQATT and SNEGSKA (reference sequence). CDR3 residues: CSARTGQGIGTDTQYF. The CDR3 DNA follows: TGCAGTGCAAGAACAGGACAGGGTATAGGCACAGATACGCAGTATTTT.

The sample holds many counts of this clonotype. The rearrangement links TRBV12-3 or TRBV12-4 to TRBJ2-5; D is tentatively TRBD1 or TRBD2 (5 bases each). Trimming took 5 bases from V and 4 from J, leaving 14 bases between them. CDR3 length equals 14 residues. The CDR3 here is CASSLGTNSETQYF. The CDR3 coding sequence is TGTGCCAGCAGTCTGGGGACGAATTCAGAGACCCAGTACTTC.

This sequence joins TRBV3-1 and TRBJ2-7; no reliable D call. The CDR3 contains 14 residues. V was pared by 2 bases and J by 2 bases, with 10 bases between. Germline CDR1 and CDR2: LGHDT and YNNKEL (reference sequence). The CDR3 is CASSQPNIPYEQYF. CDR3 in DNA: TGTGCCAGCAGCCAACCGAACATTCCCTACGAGCAGTACTTC.

Concerning this clonotype itself: Possible read error: a much larger clone is one base away. The rearrangement joins TRBV9 to TRBJ2-5; D gene uncertain. Germline V lookup: CDR1 SGDLS, CDR2 YYNGEE. CDR3 length equals 17 residues. V was pared by 0 bases and J by 11 bases, with 26 bases between. The chain's CDR3 is CASSVDRLGASLREQYF. The CDR3 DNA sequence: TGTGCCAGCAGCGTAGATCGGCTAGGAGCGAGCTTACGTGAGCAGTACTTC.

This clonotype has at least ten counts. The V and J genes are TRBV29-1 and TRBJ2-1; 11 bases are shared with TRBD2. V lost 5 bases to trimming and J lost 12 bases; unmatched junction nucleotides: 21. CDR1 is SQVTM and CDR2 is ANQGSEA in the germline V gene. This CDR3 is 17 amino acids long. CDR3 in amino acids: CSVFGLAGGEGTIGQFF. In DNA, the CDR3 is TGCAGCGTTTTCGGGCTAGCGGGAGGAGAGGGTACGATAGGGCAGTTCTTC.

CDR3 region: CASSVVDMGNTEAFF. CDR3 sequence (DNA): TGTGCCAGCAGCGTAGTTGATATGGGGAACACTGAAGCTTTCTTT. The gene calls are TRBV9 and TRBJ1-1; no firm D call. The germline V gene has CDR1 SGDLS and CDR2 YYNGEE. The CDR3 has 15 amino acids. V was cut by 0 bases and J by 1 base, with 10 bases left in between. The whole variable domain, remainder taken from reference TRBV9 and TRBJ1-1, is DSGVTQTPKHLITATGQRVTLRCSPRSGDLSVYWYQQSLDQGLQFLIQYYNGEERAKGNILERFSAQQFPDLHSELNLSSLELGDSALYFCASSVVDMGNTEAFFGQGTRLTVV.

This clonotype was observed a single time. The chain links TRBV29-1 to TRBJ2-5, with 11 bases matching TRBD1. Germline values: CDR1 SQVTM, CDR2 ANQGSEA. The CDR3 totals 14 residues. V was clipped by 5 bases and J by 6 bases; unmatched bases: 8. CDR3 DNA: TGCAGCGTTTCTACCGGGACAGGGGGGAAGACCCAGTACTTC. It is translated as CSVSTGTGGKTQYF.

This clonotype came up a few times. The genes are TRBV6-5 and TRBJ1-1; tentative D call: TRBD1 (5 bases). The CDR3 has 15 amino acids. Trimming took 5 bases from V and 0 from J, leaving 13 bases between them. Germline V gives CDR1 MNHEY, CDR2 SVGAGI. CDR3 sequence (DNA): TGTGCCAGCAGTGCGACTGGGACTATGAACACTGAAGCTTTCTTT. This encodes CASSATGTMNTEAFF.

The chain combines TRBV7-2 with TRBJ2-5; D gene unclear. This CDR3 comprises 13 residues. Germline-derived CDR1 and CDR2 are SGHTA and FQGNSA. Trimming removed 4 bases from V and 2 bases from J, with 8 bases in between. As DNA, the CDR3 is TGTGCCAGCAGCTGGTCAGGTCAAGAGACCCAGTACTTC. Its translation: CASSWSGQETQYF.

As to this clonotype: The junction departs from the called germline gene at one end, perhaps through a read error. V is TRBV7-6 and J is TRBJ2-1, with 8 nucleotides matching TRBD2. Germline CDR1 reads SGHVS; CDR2 reads FNYEAQ. The CDR3 sequence is 21 residues long. The CDR3 DNA sequence: TGTGCCACCAGCTTAGCGCGCTCAACTAGGGGCGGGAGGAGCTCCTACAATGAGCAGTTCTTC. This gives the protein CATSLARSTRGGRSSYNEQFF.

The V gene is TRBV29-1, the J gene TRBJ2-3, with 7 bases matching TRBD1. J gave up 3 bases and V 3 bases, and 3 bases lay outside the gene matches. The CDR3 length is 13 residues. From germline, CDR1 is SQVTM and CDR2 ANQGSEA. This CDR3 is CSVDHRGTDTQYF. The CDR3 region has the DNA TGCAGCGTTGACCACAGGGGAACAGATACGCAGTATTTT.